These T cell receptor beta chains were read from a single sample in a study of blood T cell repertoires in COVID-19. Libraries were prepared by immunoSEQ multiplex PCR; TCRdb keeps only in-frame clonotypes and omits some of them. The repertoire holds more than 150,000 clones, with roughly four fifths as singletons. Sequencing was carried out using peripheral blood. These TCRs come from a woman over 75 with COVID-19, enrolled during active disease. Each CDR3 is given with its conserved first and last residue. A D gene is named only where the DNA matches it firmly. Clone size is shown for a subset of rows, as once, few, many or a class of expanded clone.

j_call,v_call,d_call,clone_size,cdr3_nt,cdr3_aa
TRBJ2-7,TRBV2,TRBD2,NA,TGTGCCAGCAGTTCCATGGGACTAGCGGGAAAGAGCTCCTACGAGCAGTACTTC,CASSSMGLAGKSSYEQYF
TRBJ2-2,TRBV19,NA,NA,TGTGCCAGTACCCAATCCCCGGGAAGGGTCGGGGAGCTGTTTTTT,CASTQSPGRVGELFF
TRBJ2-5,TRBV7-3,TRBD1,NA,TGTGCCAGCAGCTTAGGGGGCCCACAGGGGCAAGAGACCCAGTACTTC,CASSLGGPQGQETQYF
TRBJ2-7,TRBV19,TRBD2,few,TGTGCCAGTAGTATCTTTGGGACTAGTGATGGCGAGCAGTACTTC,CASSIFGTSDGEQYF
TRBJ2-2,TRBV6-5,TRBD2,few,TGTGCCAGCATGCTAGCGGGCACCGGGGAGCTGTTTTTT,CASMLAGTGELFF
TRBJ1-2,TRBV11-3,NA,few,TGTGCCAGCAGCGCCCGGGAAGGCTATGGCTACACCTTC,CASSAREGYGYTF
TRBJ2-2,TRBV5-1,TRBD1,NA,TGCGCCAGCAGCTCGGATCCGGGGACAGGGGCCACCGGGGAGCTGTTTTTT,CASSSDPGTGATGELFF
TRBJ2-7,TRBV5-6,TRBD1,few,TGTGCCAGCAGCTGGGACAGGTCCTACGAGCAGTACTTC,CASSWDRSYEQYF
TRBJ1-1,TRBV7-8,TRBD1,NA,TGTGCCAGCAACCGGGGACAGGAGAACACTGAAGCTTTCTTT,CASNRGQENTEAFF
TRBJ1-6,TRBV28,TRBD1,NA,TGTGCCAGCAGTCCTACAACAGGGGGAAATTCACCCCTCCACTTT,CASSPTTGGNSPLHF
TRBJ1-4,TRBV5-1,NA,NA,TGCGCCAGCAAAGAAAGGGGAACAACTAATGAAAAACTGTTTTTT,CASKERGTTNEKLFF
TRBJ2-3,TRBV7-3,NA,NA,TGTGCCAGCAGCTTAGGGTTAGCTGTAGATACGCAGTATTTT,CASSLGLAVDTQYF
TRBJ2-1,TRBV6-1,TRBD1,NA,TGTGCCAGCAGTGAGCTGGGACAGGGGAGTGGGGATGAGCAGTTCTTC,CASSELGQGSGDEQFF
TRBJ1-2,TRBV9,NA,NA,TGTGCCAGCAGCGTAAGACAGGTGGCCGGTGGCTACACCTTC,CASSVRQVAGGYTF
TRBJ2-1,TRBV2,TRBD1,NA,TGTGCCAGCAGTGTAGGGACAGAGTACAATGAGCAGTTCTTC,CASSVGTEYNEQFF
TRBJ2-7,TRBV12-5,NA,NA,TGTGCTAGTGGTTTGGTTTATATGGACCGCCCAGGGGAGAACTACGAGCAGTACTTC,CASGLVYMDRPGENYEQYF
TRBJ1-1,TRBV29-1,NA,once,TGCAGCTTCCGGACAGCCGAAGCTTTCTTT,CSFRTAEAFF
TRBJ1-3,TRBV7-7,NA,NA,TGTGCCAGCAGCTTAGAATCCGGTTCAGGAAACACCATATATTTT,CASSLESGSGNTIYF
TRBJ2-2,TRBV11-3,NA,NA,TGTGCCAGCAGCCCGGAGCGGGACACGAACACCGGGGAGCTGTTTTTT,CASSPERDTNTGELFF
TRBJ1-1,TRBV19,TRBD1,NA,TGTGCCAGTAGTATCCGGACAGGGGGCACTGAAGCTTTCTTT,CASSIRTGGTEAFF
TRBJ1-1,TRBV11-1,TRBD1,NA,TGTGCCAGCAGTTACGACAGGGGAGCTTTCTTT,CASSYDRGAFF
TRBJ2-7,TRBV5-1,TRBD1,NA,TGCGCCAGCAGCTTGGCCGTGATGGCAGGGGGTGGGTACGAGCAGTACTTC,CASSLAVMAGGGYEQYF
TRBJ1-1,TRBV7-9,NA,NA,TGTGCCAGCAGCTTAGTAGATGAAGCTTTCTTT,CASSLVDEAFF
TRBJ1-1,TRBV15,NA,NA,TGTGCCACCAGCGGGACATATATGAACACTGAAGCTTTCTTT,CATSGTYMNTEAFF
TRBJ1-3,TRBV18,NA,NA,TGTGCCAGCTCACTCCGGGATAACCTAGCGAAATATTTT,CASSLRDNLAKYF
TRBJ2-2,TRBV6-5,TRBD2,few,TGTGCCGGCACCATAGCGGGAGTCGATAACGGGGAGCTGTTTTTT,CAGTIAGVDNGELFF
TRBJ2-1,TRBV7-8,TRBD2,NA,TGTGCCAGCAGTCCAACTAGCGGGGGTTACAATGAGCAGTTCTTC,CASSPTSGGYNEQFF
TRBJ2-2,TRBV2,NA,NA,TGTGCCAGCAGTATAGACAGCCCGAACACCGGGGAGCTGTTTTTT,CASSIDSPNTGELFF
TRBJ1-1,TRBV5-1,NA,NA,TGCGCCAGCAGCTTGCGCAGTCCGAGGACTGAAGCTTTCTTT,CASSLRSPRTEAFF
TRBJ2-7,TRBV9,NA,NA,TGTGCCAGCAGCGCTTTAGGGGCAAGCTACGAGCAGTACTTC,CASSALGASYEQYF
TRBJ1-5,TRBV27,NA,NA,TGTGCCAGCAGTTTAAGGGGAGGCAGGAATCAGCCCCAGCATTTT,CASSLRGGRNQPQHF
TRBJ2-1,TRBV27,NA,NA,TGTGCCAGCAGTTTATTCGAGGGAAAATACAATGAGCAGTTCTTC,CASSLFEGKYNEQFF
TRBJ1-4,TRBV4-1,NA,few,TGCGCCAGCAGCCAAGCGTCCGTTGCAACTAATGAAAAACTGTTTTTT,CASSQASVATNEKLFF
TRBJ2-3,TRBV24-1,TRBD2,once,TGTGCCACCAGTGACTCACTAGCGGGAGGCCCAGATACGCAGTATTTT,CATSDSLAGGPDTQYF
TRBJ2-1,TRBV18,NA,NA,TGTGCCAGCTCATCGGACTATAATGAGCAGTTCTTC,CASSSDYNEQFF
TRBJ2-3,TRBV5-4,NA,few,TGTGCCAGCAGCTTGGCAAAGCGGACAGATACGCAGTATTTT,CASSLAKRTDTQYF
TRBJ1-5,TRBV2,NA,NA,TGTGCCAGCCGGAAGGGGCAGGGGTCTCAGCCCCAGCATTTT,CASRKGQGSQPQHF
TRBJ1-5,TRBV6-1,NA,NA,TGTGCCAGCAGTGAAGAGGGGAATCGGGGCAATCAGCCCCAGCATTTT,CASSEEGNRGNQPQHF
TRBJ1-5,TRBV5-1,TRBD1,NA,TGCGCCAGCAGCTCGACAGGGGGCGTAAATCAGCCCCAGCATTTT,CASSSTGGVNQPQHF
TRBJ2-4,TRBV7-6,NA,NA,TGTGCCAGCAGCTACTACAGGGCTCAACTAGCCAAAAACATTCAGTACTTC,CASSYYRAQLAKNIQYF
TRBJ2-1,TRBV5-1,NA,NA,TGCGCCAGCAGGCGGAGGGCAGAGGGCAATGAGCAGTTCTTC,CASRRRAEGNEQFF
TRBJ2-1,TRBV27,TRBD2,many,TGTGCCAGCAGTACACTAGCGGGAGCCTCCAATGAGCAGTTCTTC,CASSTLAGASNEQFF
TRBJ1-1,TRBV10-3,TRBD1,NA,TGTGCCATCAGTGGGACAGGGACTACCTACACTGAAGCTTTCTTT,CAISGTGTTYTEAFF
TRBJ2-3,TRBV5-1,NA,NA,TGCGCCAGCAGCTCTCGAGGTGGCGGGGCCGAGGGAGATACGCAGTATTTT,CASSSRGGGAEGDTQYF
TRBJ1-5,TRBV5-4,TRBD1,NA,TGTGCCAGCAGCTTGGATGGACAGGAATTTAAGCCCCAGCATTTT,CASSLDGQEFKPQHF
TRBJ2-2,TRBV6-1,TRBD2,NA,TGTGCCAGCAGTGACGGACTAGCGGGAGCCGCCGGGGAGCTGTTTTTT,CASSDGLAGAAGELFF
TRBJ1-5,TRBV19,TRBD1,few,TGTGCCAGTAGTACCGCGGCCAGGGGGTACGGTCAGCCCCAGCATTTT,CASSTAARGYGQPQHF
TRBJ1-1,TRBV4-1,NA,NA,TGCGCCAGCAGCCAAGCCTTGGCGGTGAACACTGAAGCTTTCTTT,CASSQALAVNTEAFF
TRBJ2-1,TRBV7-6,TRBD2,NA,TGTGCCAGCAGCTTAGATTATAGCGGGAGTACTGATGAGCAGTTCTTC,CASSLDYSGSTDEQFF
TRBJ2-1,TRBV19,NA,NA,TGTGCCAGTAGTCCCATTTCTGGCGGGAACTACAATGAGCAGTTCTTC,CASSPISGGNYNEQFF
TRBJ1-3,TRBV3-1/TRBV3-2,NA,NA,TGTGCCAGCAGCCGCTTGGGGGGATCGTCTGGAAACACCATATATTTT,CASSRLGGSSGNTIYF
TRBJ1-1,TRBV10-3,TRBD1,few,TGTGCCACCCTGAGGACAGGCCCGAACACTGAAGCTTTCTTT,CATLRTGPNTEAFF
TRBJ1-5,TRBV28,NA,NA,TGTGCCAGCAGCCCGTCCCTTCAGCCCCAGCATTTT,CASSPSLQPQHF
TRBJ1-1,TRBV5-4,TRBD1,NA,TGTGCCAGCAGCTTTACAGGGGTTTCGGGGGCTTTCTTT,CASSFTGVSGAFF
TRBJ1-2,TRBV5-1,TRBD1,NA,TGCGCCAGCAGCTTGGGTTACGGGACAGACTATGGCTACACCTTC,CASSLGYGTDYGYTF